A single count supports the clone carrying this T cell receptor (beta chain). Its antigen is unknown. Clones were sequenced by immunoSEQ multiplex PCR, and TCRdb holds only the in-frame ones, with some missing. Among some 90,000 clones, around 83% were seen once, and the ten largest hold 0.75% to 0.95%. The germline V gene encodes CDR1 KGHSH and CDR2 LQKENI. CDR3 length: 17 residues. The V gene end was trimmed by 4 bases and the J gene end by 10 bases; junction bases not matched to a gene: 16. This sample is part of a study of radiotherapy plus CTLA-4 blockade in lung cancer. General study points: Together with interferon-beta, which increased in serum after radiation, early dynamic changes in blood T cell clones were reportedly the best predictors of response. Expansion in blood of tumor-derived TCR clones was seen after radiotherapy plus ipilimumab.

The chain combines TRBV18 with TRBJ2-1, with 10 bases lining up with TRBD2. The source was peripheral blood, collected from a patient treated with radiotherapy plus ipilimumab. The TCR originated in a human donor with non-small cell lung cancer who had stable disease on radiotherapy plus ipilimumab. CDR3 nucleotides: TGTGCCAGCTCACGCGATCTACAGCGGGGGGGCCCTCGGGAGCAGTTCTTC. Its protein product is CASSRDLQRGGPREQFF.